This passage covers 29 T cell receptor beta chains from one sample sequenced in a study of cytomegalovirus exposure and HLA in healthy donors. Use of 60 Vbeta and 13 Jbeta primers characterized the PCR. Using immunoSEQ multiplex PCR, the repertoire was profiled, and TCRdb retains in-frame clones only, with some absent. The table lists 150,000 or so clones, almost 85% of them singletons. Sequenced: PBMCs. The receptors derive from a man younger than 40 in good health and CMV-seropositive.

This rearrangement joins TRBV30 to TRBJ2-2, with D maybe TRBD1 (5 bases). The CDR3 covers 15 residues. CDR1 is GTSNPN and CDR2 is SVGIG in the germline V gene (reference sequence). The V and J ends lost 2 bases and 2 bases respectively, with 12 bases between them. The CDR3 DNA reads TGTGCCTGGAGTAGAGAGACAGTTAACACCGGGGAGCTGTTTTTT. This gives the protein CAWSRETVNTGELFF.

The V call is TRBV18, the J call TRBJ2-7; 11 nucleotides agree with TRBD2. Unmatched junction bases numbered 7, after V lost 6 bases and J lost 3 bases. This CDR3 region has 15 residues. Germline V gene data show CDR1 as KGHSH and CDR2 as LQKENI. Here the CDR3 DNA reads TGTGCCAGCTCCTCACCGGGGACTAGCGGCTACGAGCAGTACTTC. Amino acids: CASSSPGTSGYEQYF.

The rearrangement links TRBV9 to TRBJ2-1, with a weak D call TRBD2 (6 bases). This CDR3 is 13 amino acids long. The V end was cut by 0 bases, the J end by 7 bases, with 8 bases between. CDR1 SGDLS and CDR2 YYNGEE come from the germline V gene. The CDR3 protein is CASSVGGLNEQFF. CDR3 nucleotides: TGTGCCAGCAGCGTAGGGGGACTTAATGAGCAGTTCTTC.

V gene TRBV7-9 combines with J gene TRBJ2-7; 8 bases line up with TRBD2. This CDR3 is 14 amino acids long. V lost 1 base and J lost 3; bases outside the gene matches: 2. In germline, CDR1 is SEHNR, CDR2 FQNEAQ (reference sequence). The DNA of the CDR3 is TGTGCCAGCAGCTTAGACGGGAGGGGCTACGAGCAGTACTTC. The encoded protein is CASSLDGRGYEQYF.

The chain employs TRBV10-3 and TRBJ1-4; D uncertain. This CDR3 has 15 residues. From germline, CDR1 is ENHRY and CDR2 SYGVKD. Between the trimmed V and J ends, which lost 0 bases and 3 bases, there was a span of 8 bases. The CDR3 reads CAISESGRSNEKLFF. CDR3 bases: TGTGCCATCAGTGAGTCGGGCCGTTCTAATGAAAAACTGTTTTTT.

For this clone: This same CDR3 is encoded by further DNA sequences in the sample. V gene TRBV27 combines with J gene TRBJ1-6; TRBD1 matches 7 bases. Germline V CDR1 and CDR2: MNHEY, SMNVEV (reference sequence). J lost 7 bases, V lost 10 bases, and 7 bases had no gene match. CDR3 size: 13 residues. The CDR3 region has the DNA TGTGCCATCCGACAGGGACAAAATTCACCCCTCCACTTT. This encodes CAIRQGQNSPLHF.

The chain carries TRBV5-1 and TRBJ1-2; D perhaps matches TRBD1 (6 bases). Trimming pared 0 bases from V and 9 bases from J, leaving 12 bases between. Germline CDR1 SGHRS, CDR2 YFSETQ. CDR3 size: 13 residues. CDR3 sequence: CASSLGTDQSYTF. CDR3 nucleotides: TGCGCCAGCAGCTTGGGGACAGACCAAAGCTACACCTTC.

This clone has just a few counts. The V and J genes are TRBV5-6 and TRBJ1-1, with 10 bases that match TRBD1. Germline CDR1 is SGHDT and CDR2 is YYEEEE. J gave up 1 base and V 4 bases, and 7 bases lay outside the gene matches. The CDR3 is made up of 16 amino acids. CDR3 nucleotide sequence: TGTGCCAGCAGCAGAGGGACAGGGGTAAGGAACACTGAAGCTTTCTTT. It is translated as CASSRGTGVRNTEAFF. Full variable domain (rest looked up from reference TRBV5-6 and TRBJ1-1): DAGVTQSPTHLIKTRGQQVTLRCSPKSGHDTVSWYQQALGQGPQFIFQYYEEEERQRGNFPDRFSGHQFPNYSSELNVNALLLGDSALYLCASSRGTGVRNTEAFFGQGTRLTVV.

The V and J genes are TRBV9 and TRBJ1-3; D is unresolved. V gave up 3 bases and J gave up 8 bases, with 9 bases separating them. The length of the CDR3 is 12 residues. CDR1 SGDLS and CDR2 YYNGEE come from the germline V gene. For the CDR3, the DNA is TGTGCCAGCAGCGCCTTTCTCGACACCATATATTTT. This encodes CASSAFLDTIYF.

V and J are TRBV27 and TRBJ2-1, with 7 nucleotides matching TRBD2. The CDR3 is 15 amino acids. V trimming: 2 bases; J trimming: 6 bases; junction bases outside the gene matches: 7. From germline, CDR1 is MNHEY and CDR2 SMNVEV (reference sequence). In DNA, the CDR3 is TGTGCCAGCAGTTTAGAAGGGAGGGGTGGCAATGAGCAGTTCTTC. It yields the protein CASSLEGRGGNEQFF.

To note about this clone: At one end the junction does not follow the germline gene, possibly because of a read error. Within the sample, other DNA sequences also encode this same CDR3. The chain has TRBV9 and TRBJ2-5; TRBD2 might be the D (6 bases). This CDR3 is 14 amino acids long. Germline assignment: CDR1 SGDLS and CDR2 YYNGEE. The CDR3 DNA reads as TGTGCCAGCAGCGAGTGGGGTAGCGGAGAGACCCAATACTTC. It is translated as CASSEWGSGETQYF.

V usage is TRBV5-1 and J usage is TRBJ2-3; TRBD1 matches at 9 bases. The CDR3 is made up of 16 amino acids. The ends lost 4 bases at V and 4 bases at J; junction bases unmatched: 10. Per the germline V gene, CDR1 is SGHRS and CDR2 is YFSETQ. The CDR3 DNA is TGCGCCAGCAGCCCCAACTCCGGGACAGGGCCAGATACGCAGTATTTT. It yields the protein CASSPNSGTGPDTQYF.

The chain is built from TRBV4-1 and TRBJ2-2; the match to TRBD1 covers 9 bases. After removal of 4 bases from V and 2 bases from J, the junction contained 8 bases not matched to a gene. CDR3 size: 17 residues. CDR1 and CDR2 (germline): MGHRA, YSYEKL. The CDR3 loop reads CASSRGGQGRNTGELFF. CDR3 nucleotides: TGCGCCAGCAGCCGCGGGGGACAGGGACGTAACACCGGGGAGCTGTTTTTT.

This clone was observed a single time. This CDR3 reads CASSLEPSLYNEQFF. For the CDR3, the DNA is TGTGCCAGCAGCTTAGAGCCTAGCTTGTACAATGAGCAGTTCTTC. The chain uses TRBV7-3 and TRBJ2-1; D perhaps matches TRBD2 (5 bases). Germline V lookup: CDR1 SGHTA, CDR2 FQGTGA. V lost 2 bases and J lost 4, with 12 bases in between. The CDR3 contains 15 residues. Complete variable domain (other parts from reference TRBV7-3 and TRBJ2-1): GAGVSQTPSNKVTEKGKYVELRCDPISGHTALYWYRQSLGQGPEFLIYFQGTGAADDSGLPNDRFFAVRPEGSVSTLKIQRTERGDSAVYLCASSLEPSLYNEQFFGPGTRLTVL.

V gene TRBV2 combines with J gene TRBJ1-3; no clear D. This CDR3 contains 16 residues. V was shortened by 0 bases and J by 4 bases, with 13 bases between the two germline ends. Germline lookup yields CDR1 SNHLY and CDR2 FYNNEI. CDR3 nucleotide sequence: TGTGCCAGCAGTGAAGCGCTTACGGTTGCAGGAAACACCATATATTTT. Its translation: CASSEALTVAGNTIYF.

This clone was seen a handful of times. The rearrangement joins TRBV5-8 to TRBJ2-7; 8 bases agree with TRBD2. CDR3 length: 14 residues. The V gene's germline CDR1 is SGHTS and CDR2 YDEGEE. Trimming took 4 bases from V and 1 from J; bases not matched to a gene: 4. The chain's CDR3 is CASSGGGTSYEQYF. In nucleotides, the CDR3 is TGTGCCAGCAGCGGCGGGGGGACATCCTACGAGCAGTACTTC.

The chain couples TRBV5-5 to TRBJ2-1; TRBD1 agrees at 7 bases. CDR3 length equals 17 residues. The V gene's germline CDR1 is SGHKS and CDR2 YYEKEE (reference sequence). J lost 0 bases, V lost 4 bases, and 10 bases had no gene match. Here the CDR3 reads CASSPRQGRSSYNEQFF. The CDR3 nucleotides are TGTGCCAGCAGCCCTCGACAGGGCCGAAGCTCCTACAATGAGCAGTTCTTC.

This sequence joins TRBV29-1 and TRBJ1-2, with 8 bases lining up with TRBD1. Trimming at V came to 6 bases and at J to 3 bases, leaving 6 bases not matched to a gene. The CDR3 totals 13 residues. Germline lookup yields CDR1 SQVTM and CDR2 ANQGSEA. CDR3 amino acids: CSVRDRLYYGYTF. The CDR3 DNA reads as TGCAGCGTACGGGACAGGCTCTACTATGGCTACACCTTC.

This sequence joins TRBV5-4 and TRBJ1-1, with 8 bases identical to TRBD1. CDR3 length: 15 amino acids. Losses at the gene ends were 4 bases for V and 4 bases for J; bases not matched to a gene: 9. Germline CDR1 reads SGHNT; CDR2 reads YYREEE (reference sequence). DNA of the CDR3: TGTGCCAGCAGCCTAGCTTTAGGACAGGGCACTGAAGCTTTCTTT. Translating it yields CASSLALGQGTEAFF.

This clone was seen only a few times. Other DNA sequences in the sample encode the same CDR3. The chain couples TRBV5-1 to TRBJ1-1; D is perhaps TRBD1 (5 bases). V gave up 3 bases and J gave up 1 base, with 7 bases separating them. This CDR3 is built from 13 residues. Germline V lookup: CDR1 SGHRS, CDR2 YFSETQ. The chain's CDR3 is CASSSGQNTEAFF. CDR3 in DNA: TGCGCCAGCAGCTCTGGACAGAACACTGAAGCTTTCTTT.

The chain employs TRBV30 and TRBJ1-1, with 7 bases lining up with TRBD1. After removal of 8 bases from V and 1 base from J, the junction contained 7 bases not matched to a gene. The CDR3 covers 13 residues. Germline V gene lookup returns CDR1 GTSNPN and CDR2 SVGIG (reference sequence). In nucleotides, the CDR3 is TGTGCCCGGAACAGGGGCGGGAACACTGAAGCTTTCTTT. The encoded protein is CARNRGGNTEAFF. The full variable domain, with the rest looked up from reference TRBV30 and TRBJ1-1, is SQTIHQWPATLVQPVGSPLSLECTVEGTSNPNLYWYRQAAGRGLQLLFYSVGIGQISSEVPQNLSASRPQDRQFILSSKKLLLSDSGFYLCARNRGGNTEAFFGQGTRLTVV.

The CDR3 DNA is TGTGCCAGCAGTGAACGGGGGGCTACGCAGTATTTT. Its protein is CASSERGATQYF. V usage is TRBV6-1 and J usage is TRBJ2-3; D is perhaps TRBD2 (7 bases). In germline, CDR1 is MNHNS, CDR2 SASEGT. This CDR3 has 12 residues. Trimming cost V 2 bases and J 8 bases, with 8 bases left between them.

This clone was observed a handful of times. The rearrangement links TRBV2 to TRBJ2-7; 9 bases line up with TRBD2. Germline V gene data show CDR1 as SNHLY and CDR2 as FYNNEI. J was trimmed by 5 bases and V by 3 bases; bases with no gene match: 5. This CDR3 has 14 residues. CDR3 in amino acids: CASSDSGRFHEQYF. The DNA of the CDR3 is TGTGCCAGCAGTGACAGCGGGAGGTTCCACGAGCAGTACTTC.

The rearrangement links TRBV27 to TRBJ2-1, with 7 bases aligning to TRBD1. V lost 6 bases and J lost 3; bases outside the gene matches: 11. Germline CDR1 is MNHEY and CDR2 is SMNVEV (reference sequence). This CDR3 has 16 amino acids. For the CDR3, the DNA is TGTGCCAGCAGCCCCCGACAGGGCCCCTTCTACAATGAGCAGTTCTTC. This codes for CASSPRQGPFYNEQFF.

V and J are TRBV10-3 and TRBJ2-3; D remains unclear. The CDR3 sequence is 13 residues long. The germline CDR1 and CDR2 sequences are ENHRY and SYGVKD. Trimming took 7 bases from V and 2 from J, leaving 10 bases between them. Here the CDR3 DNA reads TGTGCCATCATGGCCGTCTCCACAGATACGCAGTATTTT. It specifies CAIMAVSTDTQYF.

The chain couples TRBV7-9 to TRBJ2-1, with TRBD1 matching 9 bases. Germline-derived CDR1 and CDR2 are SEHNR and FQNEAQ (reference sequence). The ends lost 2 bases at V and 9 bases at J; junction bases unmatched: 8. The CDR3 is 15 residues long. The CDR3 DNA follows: TGTGCCAGCAGCTTACCACGGACAGGGGCGGGTGAGCAGTTCTTC. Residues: CASSLPRTGAGEQFF.

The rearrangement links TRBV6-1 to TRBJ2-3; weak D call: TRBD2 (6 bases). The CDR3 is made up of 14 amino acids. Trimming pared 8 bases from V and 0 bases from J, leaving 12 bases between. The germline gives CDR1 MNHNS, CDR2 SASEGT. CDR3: CASGSGLSTDTQYF. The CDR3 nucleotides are TGTGCCAGCGGGAGCGGGCTTAGCACAGATACGCAGTATTTT.

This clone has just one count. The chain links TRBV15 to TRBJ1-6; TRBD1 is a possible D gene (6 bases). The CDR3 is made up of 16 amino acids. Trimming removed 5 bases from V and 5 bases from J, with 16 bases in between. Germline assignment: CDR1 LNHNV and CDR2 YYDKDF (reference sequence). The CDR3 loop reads CATSRTATTNNSPLHF. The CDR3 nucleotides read TGTGCCACCAGCCGGACAGCGACGACCAATAATTCACCCCTCCACTTT.

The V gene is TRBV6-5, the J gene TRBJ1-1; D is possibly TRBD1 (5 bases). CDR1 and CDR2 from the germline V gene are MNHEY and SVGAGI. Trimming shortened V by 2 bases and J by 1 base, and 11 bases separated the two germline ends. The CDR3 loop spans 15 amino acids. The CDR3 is CASSYTGSENTEAFF. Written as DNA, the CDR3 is TGTGCCAGCAGTTACACAGGTTCAGAGAACACTGAAGCTTTCTTT.